This TCR beta chain was obtained from a study of T cell responses to AZD1222 COVID-19 vaccine (dated by TCRdb to the early 2020s). About the study as a whole: AZD1222 recipients whose second dose came at about 4 weeks and those whose second dose came at about 12 weeks were combined into one group, since spike-specific TCR depth and breadth did not differ between the two schedules. A total of roughly 240 trial participants underwent TCR sequencing, of whom around 200 received two doses of AZD1222 and around 25 received two doses of the MenACWY control vaccine. Trial participants were enrolled by age into subgroups of 18-55, 56-69 and 70-plus years, and around 150, 28 and 57 TCR-sequenced participants, respectively, were included in these subgroups. The paper as a whole reports these results and caveats: Reportedly, almost half of the unique spike-specific TCRs recognized epitopes lying outside the regions that are mutated in the B.1.351 and B.1.1.7 variants. Because no samples from the day 14 peak response were available, repertoires could be characterized only after the peak T cell response. Conclusions about previously exposed vaccinees are limited, since just six AZD1222 recipients were seropositive for SARS-CoV-2 at baseline. The 56-69-year group was small, and its depth increase did not reach significance, likely because of low power. Most participants were white British and females outnumbered males, and the authors suggested that clonal diversity may have been underestimated. After two AZD1222 doses, both the breadth and the depth of spike-specific TCRs were significantly higher than at day 0 and than in MenACWY recipients. The whole spike protein was spanned by vaccine-associated CD4 TCRs, and dominant responses were seen in regions 160-218 and 743-854.

The CDR3 holds 14 amino acids from the cysteine to the phenylalanine. CDR3 DNA only is kept here, 42 bases in frame from base 1. V sheds 6 bases and J sheds 4 bases, leaving 15 bases between their ends. The germline V gene encodes CDR1 LNHDA and CDR2 SQIVND (reference sequence). Regarding this clone: Its binding antigen is unknown. One base away there is no much larger clone; base qualities are not given.

The sample's time point label, decoded: baseline before first vaccination. Vaccinee samples came from UK trials COV001 and COV002, including a single-blind randomized controlled phase 2/3 trial of AZD1222 (ChAdOx1 nCoV-19) in healthy adults. Trial participant PBMC samples were collected at day 0 and day 28 after the second dose for TCRbeta chain sequencing. The CDR3 regions of human TCRbeta chains were subjected to immunosequencing. Regarding the original processing steps: Repertoire TCRs were matched against a reference library of SARS-CoV-2-specific TCRs generated with the MIRA antigen-specificity platform. Breadth was defined as the fraction of unique TCRs that were SARS-CoV-2-associated, and depth was defined as the fraction of total T cells that were SARS-CoV-2-associated. Using the MIRA data, each spike-specific TCR was assigned both to the spike region to which the TCR was reactive and to a CD4 or CD8 class. Log10-transformed breadth and depth values were compared by one-way ANOVA with Sidak's multiple comparisons tests. TCRdb re-hosts the immuneACCESS table, in-frame sequences only. Its copies lack some clones; in the studies checked, an unresolved V gene accounts for under half of them, and the cause for the rest is not known. V, J and clone size derive from that table, while D and trimming were established from the DNA sequence. The table for this sample lists 200,000 or so clones; over 80% of them were counted only once. Clones ranked in the top ten supply about 10% of the sample.

Material: peripheral blood, obtained on day 0 of AZD1222 vaccination. The rearrangement joined TRBV19 to TRBJ1-2; the D segment cannot be called with confidence. The sequence came from an adult in good health. The nucleotide sequence reads as follows: TGTGCCAGTAGCTCCAGCCCCTCAGCCTATGGCTACACCTTC. It translates as CASSSSPSAYGYTF.